This T cell receptor (beta chain) was captured by sequencing in a study of T cell changes during pregnancy in multiple sclerosis. Germline CDR1 SGDLS, CDR2 YYNGEE. The trim removed 4 bases at V and 4 bases at J, leaving 7 bases unmatched. This CDR3 comprises 14 residues. Method: immunoSEQ multiplex PCR; TCRdb's copy keeps in-frame clones and lacks some. Here the sample spans 65,000 to 85,000 clones, just over 90% being singletons. The genes are TRBV9 and TRBJ1-1, with 7 bases identical to TRBD1. This clonotype was obtained from a female donor with multiple sclerosis, enrolled in a pregnancy study. The starting material was CD4+ T cells from peripheral blood mononuclear cells, obtained before pregnancy. The CDR3 DNA is TGTGCCAGCAGCCCCCGACAGGGAGTCACTGAAGCTTTCTTT. It translates to CASSPRQGVTEAFF.